This T cell receptor (beta chain) was sequenced for a study of T cell responses to AZD1222 COVID-19 vaccine. Study-level information: Some second doses came at about 4 weeks and others at about 12 weeks; these were pooled.

Looked up from germline, CDR1 is MGHRA and CDR2 is YSYEKL. This CDR3 is 12 amino acids long. Trimming left V 2 bases short and J 5 bases short, with 6 bases between. Comment on this clone: Its antigen remains unidentified.

Study-level results: Repertoire collection took place solely once the T cell response had peaked. At study baseline, merely five or six AZD1222 recipients were seropositive. Regions left unmutated in variants are reportedly the target of nearly half of spike-specific TCRs.

Sequencing was performed with immunoSEQ multiplex PCR; in TCRdb, only in-frame clones are kept and a portion is missing. The table records more than 150,000 clones, around 90% of them present only once. Material: peripheral blood, obtained on day 0 of AZD1222 vaccination. The rearrangement links TRBV4-1 to TRBJ1-2; a possible D gene is TRBD1 (6 bases). The sequence was obtained from an adult in good health. The CDR3 DNA follows: TGCGCCAGCAGCCAACAGGGGTATGGCTACACCTTC. It yields the protein CASSQQGYGYTF.